The 7 T cell receptor beta chains below were found in one sample sequenced in a study of shared clonotypes between healthy human individuals. Assay used: immunoSEQ multiplex PCR; TCRdb lists only in-frame clones, some missing. The sample includes over a million clones, roughly 74% seen only once; the top ten take 0.52%. Sequencing was done on a sample of memory CD4+ T cells from PBMCs. As to subset: CD45RA-negative fraction. The receptors shown here come from a man younger than 35 in good health. Some clones in this sample may be carry-over from other donors' samples.

V is TRBV7-3 and J is TRBJ2-4, with D tentatively TRBD1 (6 bases). Germline V gives CDR1 SGHTA, CDR2 FQGTGA. This CDR3 spans 15 amino acids. V lost 0 bases and J lost 6, with 12 bases in between. The CDR3 sequence is CASSLTTGGGNIQYF. The CDR3 DNA is TGTGCCAGCAGCTTAACGACAGGCGGAGGAAACATTCAGTACTTC.

With regard to this clone: This CDR3 is also generated by other DNA sequences in the sample. The chain recombines TRBV5-5 with TRBJ1-5, with TRBD1 as a possible D gene (6 bases). Deletions cut 1 base from V and 1 base from J, with 9 bases between. Germline CDR1 and CDR2: SGHKS and YYEKEE (reference sequence). The CDR3 length is 15 residues. CDR3 in DNA: TGTGCCAGCAGCTTGCAAGGGGGGAGCAATCAGCCCCAGCATTTT. Translated, it gives CASSLQGGSNQPQHF.

V and J are TRBV5-6 and TRBJ2-5; a weak D match, TRBD2 (5 bases). The CDR3 sequence is 13 residues long. Germline V gene lookup returns CDR1 SGHDT and CDR2 YYEEEE. Trimming stripped 3 bases from V and 1 base from J, with 7 bases between. The CDR3 coding sequence is TGTGCCAGCAGCTGGGGAGTCCAAGAGACCCAGTACTTC. It translates to CASSWGVQETQYF.

This clone is a singleton in its sample. V and J are TRBV7-9 and TRBJ2-7; TRBD1 aligns across 9 bases. The germline V gene encodes CDR1 SEHNR and CDR2 FQNEAQ (reference sequence). CDR3 length equals 13 residues. After removal of 5 bases from V and 12 bases from J, the junction contained 11 bases not matched to a gene. The CDR3 here is CASSVSGTGNRYF. The CDR3 nucleotides are TGTGCCAGCAGCGTTAGTGGGACAGGGAATCGGTACTTC. The whole variable domain, remainder taken from reference TRBV7-9 and TRBJ2-7, is DTGVSQNPRHKITKRGQNVTFRCDPISEHNRLYWYRQTLGQGPEFLTYFQNEAQLEKSRLLSDRFSAERPKGSFSTLEIQRTEQGDSAMYLCASSVSGTGNRYFGPGTRLTVT.

This clone appeared a single time. CDR3 sequence (DNA): TGTGCCAGCAGTTTAGAGTGGGCCGGGGAGCTGTTTTTT. This sequence encodes CASSLEWAGELFF. The chain carries TRBV27 and TRBJ2-2; D unresolved. V was trimmed by 2 bases and J by 6 bases, leaving 7 bases between them. The CDR3 covers 13 residues. Germline loops: CDR1 MNHEY, CDR2 SMNVEV (reference sequence).

The rearrangement uses TRBV28 and TRBJ1-5; possibly TRBD1 for D (5 bases). The V gene lost 3 bases and the J gene lost 2 bases, with 11 bases spanning the gap. The CDR3 runs 15 residues. CDR1 and CDR2 (germline): MDHEN, SYDVKM. The DNA of the CDR3 is TGTGCCAGCAGTTTTAGAAGGGGCGGCAATCAGCCCCAGCATTTT. It encodes CASSFRRGGNQPQHF.

This clone appeared once. The chain has TRBV28 and TRBJ2-5, with D uncertain. V was pared by 7 bases and J by 3 bases, with 6 bases between. The CDR3 consists of 11 residues. Germline CDR1 reads MDHEN; CDR2 reads SYDVKM. CDR3 loop: CASTDEETQYF. The CDR3 coding sequence is TGTGCCAGCACCGATGAAGAGACCCAGTACTTC.